This TCR beta chain was sequenced during a study of blood T cell repertoires in COVID-19. Study-wide context: Sites in the United States, Italy and Spain provided acute and convalescent COVID-19 samples.

Trimming removed 2 bases from V and 10 bases from J, with 9 bases in between. Germline-derived CDR1 and CDR2 are SGHVS and FNYEAQ. The CDR3 spans 12 residues. Original methodology: Amplifying reference gene primers gave estimates of nucleated cell counts. Data came from immunoSEQ multiplex PCR; TCRdb stores just in-frame clones and leaves some out. V, J and clone size are taken as reported in that table, and D and trimming were inferred from the DNA itself. The sample lists over 200,000 clones, approximately 83% occurring once. Sequencing was performed on peripheral blood. This receptor was identified in a man aged 35 to 55 with acute or convalescent COVID-19. The chain is built from TRBV7-6 and TRBJ2-1; possible D gene TRBD2, 5 bases. The CDR3 loop reads CASSLWESEQFF. CDR3 nucleotide sequence: TGTGCCAGCAGCTTATGGGAGTCCGAGCAGTTCTTC.